This T cell receptor (beta chain) was recorded in a study of molecular identifiers for immune sequencing clone quantification. Study-level points and caveats: Clones above 20 RNA copies held over 98% of effector molecules, under 1% in naive cells. Barcode-sharing identical TCR molecules could underestimate highly expanded clone sizes.

This clonotype showed up many times. The antigen remains unidentified. TCRdb passed the PCR reads through MiXCR, listing each CDR3 protein once. Of some 650,000 distinct CDR3 sequences in the sample, 20% were seen once. Material for sequencing was naive CD8+ T cells from blood, with Jurkat cell RNA spiked in. As for subset: FACS-sorted CD8+CD4-CCR7+CD45RA+ naive T cells. The receptor's source is a human donor in good health. Some libraries in this study had Jurkat cell RNA spiked in.

The CDR3 here is CASSLDRDYSYEQYF. The CDR3 DNA follows: TGTGCCAGCAGCTTAGATCGGGACTACTCCTACGAGCAGTACTTC. The chain employs TRBV28 and TRBJ2-7; 7 bases are a match to TRBD2. Germline CDR1 is MDHEN and CDR2 is SYDVKM. Germline trimming cut 6 bases from V and 0 bases from J; bases unmatched to any gene: 8. The CDR3 loop spans 15 amino acids.